The TCR beta chain described here comes from a study of beta chain features in type 1 diabetes. There are a few counts of this clone. Isolated RNA was reverse transcribed in full, so expressed TCRB transcripts were sequenced. The method was immunoSEQ multiplex PCR; TCRdb's version includes in-frame clones alone and lacks a portion of them. The sample yields about 900,000 clones, about a sixth seen once. This CDR3 has 19 amino acids. J gave up 4 bases and V 1 base, and 12 bases lay outside the gene matches. CDR1 LGHNA and CDR2 YSLEER come from the germline V gene. The TCR sequence derives from a woman aged 18-29 years in good health. The gene calls are TRBV4-3 and TRBJ2-3; TRBD2 matches 12 bases. The sample was naive CD4+ T cells from blood. For the CDR3, the DNA is TGCGCCAGCAGCCAAGCGACTAGCGGGAGTATGATTGGGTCAGATACGCAGTATTTT. It translates to CASSQATSGSMIGSDTQYF.